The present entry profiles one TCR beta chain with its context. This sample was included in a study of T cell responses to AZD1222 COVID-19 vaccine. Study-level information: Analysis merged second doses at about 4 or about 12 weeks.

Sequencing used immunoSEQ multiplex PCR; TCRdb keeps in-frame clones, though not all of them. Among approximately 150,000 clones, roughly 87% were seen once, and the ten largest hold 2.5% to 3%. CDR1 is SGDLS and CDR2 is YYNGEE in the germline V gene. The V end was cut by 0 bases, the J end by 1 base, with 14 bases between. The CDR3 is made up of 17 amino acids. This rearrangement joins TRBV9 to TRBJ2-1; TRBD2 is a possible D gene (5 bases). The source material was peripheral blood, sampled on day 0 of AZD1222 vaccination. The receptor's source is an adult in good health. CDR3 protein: CASSVAPTGVSYNEQFF. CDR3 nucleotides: TGTGCCAGCAGCGTAGCCCCAACCGGGGTATCCTACAATGAGCAGTTCTTC.